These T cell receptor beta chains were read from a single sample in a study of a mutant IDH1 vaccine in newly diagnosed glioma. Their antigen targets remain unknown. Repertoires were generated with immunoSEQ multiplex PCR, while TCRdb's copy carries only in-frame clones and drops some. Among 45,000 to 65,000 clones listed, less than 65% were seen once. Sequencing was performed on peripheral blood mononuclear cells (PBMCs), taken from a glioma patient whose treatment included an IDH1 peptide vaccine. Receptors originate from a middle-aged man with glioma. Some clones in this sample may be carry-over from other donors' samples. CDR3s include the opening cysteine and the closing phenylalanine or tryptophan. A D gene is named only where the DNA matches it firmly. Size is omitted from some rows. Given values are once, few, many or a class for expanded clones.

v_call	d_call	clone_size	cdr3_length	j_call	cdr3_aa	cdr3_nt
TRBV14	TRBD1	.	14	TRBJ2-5	CASSHRQGKGTQYF	TGTGCCAGCAGCCATCGACAGGGAAAAGGGACCCAGTACTTC
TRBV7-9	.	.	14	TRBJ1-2	CASSPEKNDYGYTF	TGTGCCAGCAGCCCCGAGAAAAACGACTATGGCTACACCTTC
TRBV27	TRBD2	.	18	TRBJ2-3	CASSSGGTSGIRMGTQYF	TGTGCCAGCAGTTCAGGGGGGACTAGCGGGATCCGGATGGGTACGCAGTATTTT
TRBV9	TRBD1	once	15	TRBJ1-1	CASSKRTGSNTEAFF	TGTGCCAGCAGCAAACGGACAGGGTCGAACACTGAAGCTTTCTTT
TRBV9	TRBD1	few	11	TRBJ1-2	CASRDRGGYTF	TGTGCCAGCCGGGACAGGGGCGGCTACACCTTC
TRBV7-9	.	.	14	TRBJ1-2	CASSPEALGYGYTF	TGTGCCAGCAGCCCAGAGGCCCTGGGCTATGGCTACACCTTC
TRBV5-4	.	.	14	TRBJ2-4	CASSVGQGGGIQYF	TGTGCCAGCAGCGTAGGACAGGGCGGGGGCATTCAGTACTTC
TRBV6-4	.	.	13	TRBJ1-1	CASSSLSGTEAFF	TGTGCCAGCAGTTCTTTGTCTGGCACTGAAGCTTTCTTT
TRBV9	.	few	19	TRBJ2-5	CASSTEGVGLADLQETQYF	TGTGCCAGCAGCACAGAAGGAGTGGGTTTAGCGGACCTCCAAGAGACCCAGTACTTC
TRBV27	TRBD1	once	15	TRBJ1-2	CASSLSDREGYGYTF	TGTGCCAGCAGTTTATCGGACAGGGAGGGCTATGGCTACACCTTC
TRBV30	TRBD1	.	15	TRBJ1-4	CAWTSRTGESEKLFF	TGTGCCTGGACCAGTCGGACAGGGGAAAGTGAAAAACTGTTTTTT
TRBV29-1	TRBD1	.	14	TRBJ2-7	CSVETGDRVHEQYF	TGCAGCGTCGAAACCGGGGACAGGGTCCACGAGCAGTACTTC
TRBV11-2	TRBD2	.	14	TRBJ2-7	CASSLRGGAIEQYF	TGTGCCAGCAGCTTACGCGGGGGGGCAATCGAGCAGTACTTC
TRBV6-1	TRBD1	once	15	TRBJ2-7	CASRTTGGRTYEQYF	TGTGCCAGCAGGACCACAGGGGGCCGGACCTACGAGCAGTACTTC
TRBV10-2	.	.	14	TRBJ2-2	CASSDWLVPGELFF	TGCGCCAGCAGTGATTGGCTAGTCCCCGGGGAGCTGTTTTTT
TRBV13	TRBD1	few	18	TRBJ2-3	CASSLGLYRTGIADTQYF	TGTGCCAGCAGCTTAGGCCTATATAGGACAGGGATAGCAGATACGCAGTATTTT
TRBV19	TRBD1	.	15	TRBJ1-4	CASSDPTGGNEKLFF	TGTGCCAGTAGTGATCCGACAGGGGGTAATGAAAAACTGTTTTTT
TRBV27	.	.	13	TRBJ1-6	CASSLGRESPLHF	TGTGCCAGCAGTTTGGGGAGGGAGTCACCCCTCCACTTT
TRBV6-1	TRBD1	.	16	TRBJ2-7	CASSEEPGQGFYEQYF	TGTGCCAGCAGTGAGGAGCCGGGACAGGGTTTTTACGAGCAGTACTTC
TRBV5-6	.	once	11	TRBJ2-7	CASSVSYEQYF	TGTGCCAGCAGCGTCTCCTACGAGCAGTACTTC
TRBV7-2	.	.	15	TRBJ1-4	CASSLVTGGNEKLFF	TGTGCCAGCAGCTTAGTTACGGGGGGTAATGAAAAACTGTTTTTT
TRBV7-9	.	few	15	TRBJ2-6	CASSLVAGGANVLTF	TGTGCCAGCAGCTTAGTTGCAGGGGGGGCCAACGTCCTGACTTTC
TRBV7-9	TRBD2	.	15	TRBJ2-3	CASSRLAGSTDTQYF	TGTGCCAGCAGCCGACTAGCGGGGAGCACAGATACGCAGTATTTT
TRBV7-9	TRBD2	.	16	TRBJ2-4	CASSFRGGIAKNIQYF	TGTGCCAGCAGCTTCCGGGGGGGCATAGCCAAAAACATTCAGTACTTC
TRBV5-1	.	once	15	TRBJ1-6	CASSSTGSHNSPLHF	TGCGCCAGCAGCTCAACAGGGTCCCATAATTCACCCCTCCACTTT
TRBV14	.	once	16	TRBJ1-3	CASSQHQALSGNTIYF	TGTGCCAGCAGCCAGCACCAGGCACTCTCTGGAAACACCATATATTTT
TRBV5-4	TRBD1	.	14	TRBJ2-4	CASSFQGAKNIQYF	TGTGCCAGCAGCTTCCAGGGGGCGAAAAACATTCAGTACTTC
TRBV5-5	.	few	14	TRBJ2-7	CASSWEQGTYEQYF	TGTGCCAGCAGCTGGGAACAGGGCACCTACGAGCAGTACTTC
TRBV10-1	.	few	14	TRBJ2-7	CASSDLDEAYEQYF	TGCGCCAGCAGTGACCTGGACGAAGCCTACGAGCAGTACTTC
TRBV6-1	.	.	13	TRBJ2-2	CASRITNTGELFF	TGTGCCAGCAGGATTACAAACACCGGGGAGCTGTTTTTT
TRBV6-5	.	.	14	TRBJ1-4	CASSWDPTNEKLFF	TGTGCCAGCAGTTGGGATCCAACTAATGAAAAACTGTTTTTT
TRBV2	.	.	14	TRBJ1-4	CASRGTQDNEKLFF	TGTGCCAGTAGAGGGACACAGGATAATGAAAAACTGTTTTTT
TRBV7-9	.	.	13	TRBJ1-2	CASSPHSDYGYTF	TGTGCCAGCAGCCCCCACTCGGACTATGGCTACACCTTC
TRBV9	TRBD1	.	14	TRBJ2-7	CASSTQGNPYEQYF	TGTGCCAGCAGCACACAGGGGAACCCCTACGAGCAGTACTTC
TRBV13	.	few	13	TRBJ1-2	CATRTAYDSGYTF	TGTGCAACCCGGACGGCCTATGACTCCGGCTACACCTTC
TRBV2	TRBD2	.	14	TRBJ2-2	CASILAGGSGELFF	TGTGCCAGCATCCTAGCGGGAGGCAGCGGGGAGCTGTTTTTT
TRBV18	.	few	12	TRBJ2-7	CASSIKENEQYF	TGTGCCAGCTCAATCAAGGAAAACGAGCAGTACTTC
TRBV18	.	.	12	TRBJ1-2	CASSNDGYGYTF	TGTGCCAGCTCAAATGATGGGTATGGCTACACCTTC
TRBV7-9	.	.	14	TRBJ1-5	CASSLGQGGQPQHF	TGTGCCAGCAGCTTAGGCCAGGGCGGTCAGCCCCAGCATTTT
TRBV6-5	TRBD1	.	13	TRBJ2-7	CASRGTGAYEQYF	TGTGCCAGCAGGGGGACAGGGGCCTACGAGCAGTACTTC
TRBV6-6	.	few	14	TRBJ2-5	CASRQGGGQETQYF	TGTGCCAGCAGGCAGGGTGGGGGGCAAGAGACCCAGTACTTC
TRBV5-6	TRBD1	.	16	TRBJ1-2	CASSSRTTGTNYGYTF	TGTGCCAGCAGCTCCCGGACGACAGGGACAAACTATGGCTACACCTTC
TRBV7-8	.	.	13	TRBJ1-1	CASSGAVRTEAFF	TGTGCCAGCAGCGGGGCAGTACGCACTGAAGCTTTCTTT
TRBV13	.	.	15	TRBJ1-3	CATVKMDERGNTIYF	TGTGCCACAGTGAAAATGGACGAGAGAGGAAACACCATATATTTT
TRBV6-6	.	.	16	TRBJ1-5	CASSLPGHGGNQPQHF	TGTGCCAGCAGTTTGCCGGGACACGGAGGCAATCAGCCCCAGCATTTT
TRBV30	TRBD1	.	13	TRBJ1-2	CAWSYPGQGFYTF	TGTGCCTGGAGCTATCCGGGACAGGGATTTTACACCTTC
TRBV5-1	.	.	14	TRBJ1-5	CASSRGGGNQPQHF	TGCGCCAGCAGCCGCGGAGGTGGCAATCAGCCCCAGCATTTT
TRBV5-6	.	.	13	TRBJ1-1	CASSLLGGTEAFF	TGTGCCAGCAGCTTACTCGGGGGGACTGAAGCTTTCTTT
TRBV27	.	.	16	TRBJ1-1	CASSLRGAVMNTEAFF	TGTGCCAGCAGTTTACGAGGTGCCGTTATGAACACTGAAGCTTTCTTT
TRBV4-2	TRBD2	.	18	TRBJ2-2	CASSQVGFGGRGPGELFF	TGTGCCAGCAGCCAAGTTGGGTTCGGCGGGAGAGGACCCGGGGAGCTGTTTTTT
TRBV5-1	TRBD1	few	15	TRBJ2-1	CASRSPGQGNNEQFF	TGCGCCAGCAGATCTCCGGGACAGGGCAACAATGAGCAGTTCTTC
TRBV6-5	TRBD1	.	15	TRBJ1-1	CASSYFGTGNTEAFF	TGTGCCAGCAGTTATTTCGGGACAGGGAACACTGAAGCTTTCTTT
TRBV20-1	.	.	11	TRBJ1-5	CSALRDQPQHF	TGCAGTGCTCTCCGGGATCAGCCCCAGCATTTT
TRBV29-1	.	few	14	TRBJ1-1	CSAAPGQMNTEAFF	TGCAGCGCCGCACCGGGACAAATGAACACTGAAGCTTTCTTT
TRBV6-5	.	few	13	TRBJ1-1	CASRRRENTEAFF	TGTGCCAGCAGACGTAGAGAGAACACTGAAGCTTTCTTT